Listed here are 18 T cell receptor beta chains from one sample, sequenced in a study of tumor and adjacent non-tumor tissue in lung cancer. No cell sorting was done before RNA was extracted from the tissue. Distant lung tissue was collected more than 3 cm away from the tumor edge. TCRbeta libraries were built with three rounds of nested PCR, modified from ARM-PCR. One entry per CDR3 protein, called by TCRdb with MiXCR from the multiplex PCR reads. This table has approximately 62,000 distinct CDR3 sequences, roughly two thirds appearing once. Sequencing was performed on distant non-tumor lung tissue. These receptors all stem from an older man with non-small cell lung cancer.

This chain links TRBV11-3 with TRBJ2-1, with D possibly TRBD1 on 5 matching bases. Germline lookup yields CDR1 SGHNT and CDR2 YENEEA. The ends were cut back, 7 bases at V and 9 bases at J, with 19 bases in the middle. The CDR3 has 14 amino acids. The CDR3 loop is CASILTRDRGEQFF. The CDR3, as DNA: TGTGCCAGCATCCTTACCCGCGACAGAGGTGAGCAGTTCTTC.

This chain connects TRBV29-1 to TRBJ2-1; the D is unclear. CDR3 size: 16 residues. The V and J ends lost 2 bases and 0 bases respectively, with 14 bases between them. Per germline, CDR1 SQVTM and CDR2 ANQGSEA. In nucleotides, the CDR3 is TGCAGCGTTGAAAACCCAACGAGGAGCTCCTACAATGAGCAGTTCTTC. Protein product: CSVENPTRSSYNEQFF.

About this clonotype itself: The junction does not match germline at one end; this may be a read error. V is TRBV11-2 and J is TRBJ2-5; no reliable D call. This CDR3 contains 15 residues. The germline gives CDR1 SGHAT, CDR2 FQNNGV. This CDR3 is CASSLERVSQETQYF. The CDR3, as DNA: TGTGCCAGCAGCTTAGAGAGAGTGTCCCAAGAAACCCAGTACTTC.

On this clonotype: The junction departs from the called germline gene at one end, perhaps through a read error. J is TRBJ2-2 and V is TRBV11-2; TRBD2 is a possible D gene (5 bases). This CDR3 is built from 13 residues. The germline V gene has CDR1 SGHAT and CDR2 FQNNGV. The CDR3 sequence is CASSPQRTRDLFF. In nucleotides, the CDR3 is TGTGCCAGCAGTCCACAGAGGACCCGGGATCTGTTTTTT.

This clonotype was counted a few times. A clone one base away is much larger, so this may be a read error. This chain uses TRBV6-5 with TRBJ1-3; possible D gene TRBD1, 6 bases. The V and J ends lost 7 bases and 5 bases respectively, with 18 bases between them. CDR1 is MNHEY, CDR2 SVGAGI, per germline. This CDR3 contains 15 residues. Written as DNA, the CDR3 is TGTGCCAGCAAACACGATCAGGGGAGACGAAACACCATATATTTT. Protein sequence: CASKHDQGRRNTIYF.

This clonotype is termed medium-sized (0.01 to 0.1%). Mismatch with germline at one junction end may stem from a read error. The chain couples TRBV6-6 to TRBJ2-3; tentatively, D is TRBD2 (5 bases). Germline V lookup: CDR1 MNHNY, CDR2 SVGAGI (reference sequence). CDR3 length: 11 amino acids. CDR3 sequence: CASSYGLERHF. In nucleotides, the CDR3 is TGTGCCAGCAGTTACGGCCTAGAGCGGCATTTT.

This clonotype has just one count. V is TRBV21-1 and J is TRBJ2-7. TRBV21-1 is assigned pseudogene status. There are 10 residues in the CDR3. CDR3 in amino acids: CASSNSKQYF. The CDR3 DNA reads TGTGCCAGCAGCAACAGCAAGCAGTACTTC.

In the case of this clonotype: The final CDR3 position lacks the conserved phenylalanine or tryptophan, pointing to a likely read error. The chain joins TRBV29-1 to TRBJ2-7; D unclear. The germline V gene has CDR1 SQVTM and CDR2 ANQGSEA. CDR3 length: 12 amino acids. The CDR3 spells CSLEGTAYEQYL. DNA of the CDR3: TGCAGCCTTGAAGGAACAGCTTACGAGCAGTACTTG.

With regard to this clonotype: This clone may be a read error of a much larger clone one base away. Since no conserved phenylalanine or tryptophan closes the CDR3, a read error is the likely cause. The V gene is TRBV6-1, the J gene TRBJ1-6; 9 bases fit TRBD1. Germline V CDR1 and CDR2: MNHNS, SASEGT. This CDR3 has 17 residues. V lost 7 bases to trimming and J lost 1 base; unmatched junction nucleotides: 8. The CDR3 region has the DNA TGTGCCAGCATCCCGAGGGGACAGGGATCCTATAATTCACCCCTCCACCTT. This sequence encodes CASIPRGQGSYNSPLHL.

This clonotype was recorded once. The genes are TRBV2 and TRBJ1-1; D is unresolved. The V and J ends lost 4 bases and 4 bases respectively, with 7 bases between them. CDR1 and CDR2 (germline): SNHLY, FYNNEI. The CDR3 consists of 12 residues. The CDR3 here is CASSVWFTEAFF. Written as DNA, the CDR3 is TGTGCCAGCAGTGTCTGGTTCACTGAAGCTTTCTTT.

This clonotype appeared a single time. At one boundary the junction diverges from the germline segment, which might be a read error. This chain uses TRBV4-2 with TRBJ2-1; either TRBD1 or TRBD2 may supply D (5 bases each). The germline V gene has CDR1 LGHNA and CDR2 YNFKEQ. The CDR3 loop spans 14 amino acids. The CDR3 bases are TGTGCCAGCAGCGTAGGGGACGCTTACAATGAGCAGTTCTTT. This gives the protein CASSVGDAYNEQFF.

Many counts were recorded for this clonotype. The chain uses TRBV6-5 and TRBJ2-1, with 8 bases fitting TRBD2. The germline CDR1 and CDR2 sequences are MNHEY and SVGAGI. V lost 6 bases, J lost 8 bases, and 12 bases stayed unmatched. CDR3 length: 15 residues. The CDR3 reads CASRNPAGGGYEQFF. The CDR3 coding sequence is TGTGCCAGCAGAAACCCGGCCGGGGGGGGTTATGAGCAGTTCTTC.

This clonotype showed up just a few times. This may stem from a read error, because a much larger clone lies one nucleotide away. The chain uses TRBV29-1 and TRBJ2-3; D ambiguous. This CDR3 is built from 16 residues. Germline-derived CDR1 and CDR2 are SQVTM and ANQGSEA. Trimming removed 1 base at V and 1 base at J, with 15 bases between. CDR3 protein: CSVEGAPRWGTDTQYF. CDR3 bases: TGCAGCGTTGAAGGGGCTCCCAGATGGGGCACAGATACGCAGTATTTT.

The V call is TRBV6-1, the J call TRBJ2-3; D possibly corresponds to TRBD2 (5 bases). CDR3 length equals 14 residues. Germline V gene data show CDR1 as MNHNS and CDR2 as SASEGT. CDR3 nucleotides: TGTGTCATCAGTGAATGGAGCGGAACAGATACGCAGTATTTT. Translated, it gives CVISEWSGTDTQYF.

The chain couples TRBV20-1 to TRBJ1-6, with D maybe TRBD1 (6 bases). Germline V CDR1 and CDR2: DFQATT, SNEGSKA (reference sequence). The CDR3 contains 14 residues. The CDR3 is CNVRDWGQNSPLHF. CDR3 nucleotide sequence: TGCAATGTTAGAGACTGGGGACAAAATTCACCCCTCCACTTT.

The sample holds a few counts of this clonotype. The junction departs from germline at one end; a sequencing error may be responsible. This chain connects TRBV5-1 to TRBJ2-2; 7 positions agree with TRBD1. This CDR3 comprises 15 residues. The V gene's germline CDR1 is SGHRS and CDR2 YFSETQ. The CDR3 DNA reads TGCGCCAGCAGCCCGGGACAGAGAAACACCGGGGAGCTGTTTTTC. This encodes CASSPGQRNTGELFF.

Notes on this clonotype: One junction end disagrees with the germline gene, perhaps due to a read error. CDR3 loop: CASGPRTGVDEQSF. CDR3 DNA sequence: TGTGCCAGCGGCCCCCGGACTGGGGTGGATGAACAGTCCTTC. The chain has TRBV11-1 and TRBJ2-1, with TRBD2 as a possible D gene (5 bases). Germline lookup yields CDR1 SGHAT and CDR2 FQDESV (reference sequence). This CDR3 contains 14 residues.

Many counts were recorded for this clonotype. The chain joins TRBV12-3 or TRBV12-4 to TRBJ2-1, with 7 bases that match TRBD2. The CDR3 has 16 amino acids. Unmatched junction bases numbered 8, after V lost 0 bases and J lost 6 bases. Here the CDR3 reads CASSLALIGRVNEQFF. CDR3 DNA sequence: TGTGCCAGCAGTTTAGCGCTAATAGGGAGGGTCAATGAGCAGTTCTTC.